This T cell receptor (beta chain) was profiled in a study of T cells in narcolepsy. Study-level points and caveats: Autoreactive clonotypes reportedly recurred in blood of same and different patients, not controls. Autoreactive clone sequences were missing from some blood memory CD4+ repertoires.

Germline V gene sequence: CDR1 SGHRS, CDR2 YFSETQ. CDR3 length: 14 residues. Trimming stripped 0 bases from V and 3 bases from J, with 9 bases between. About this clone itself: As yet, its antigen is unknown.

Assay: immunoSEQ multiplex PCR; the TCRdb copy retains only in-frame clones and omits some. The table lists about 15,000 clones, 85% of them singletons. The chain links TRBV5-1 to TRBJ1-2; no firm D call. Material for sequencing was memory (CD45RA-) CD4+ T cells from blood. The sequence came from a human donor in good health. CDR3 sequence (DNA): TGCGCCAGCAGCTTGGAATGGCAGGACTATGGCTACACCTTC. It yields the protein CASSLEWQDYGYTF.